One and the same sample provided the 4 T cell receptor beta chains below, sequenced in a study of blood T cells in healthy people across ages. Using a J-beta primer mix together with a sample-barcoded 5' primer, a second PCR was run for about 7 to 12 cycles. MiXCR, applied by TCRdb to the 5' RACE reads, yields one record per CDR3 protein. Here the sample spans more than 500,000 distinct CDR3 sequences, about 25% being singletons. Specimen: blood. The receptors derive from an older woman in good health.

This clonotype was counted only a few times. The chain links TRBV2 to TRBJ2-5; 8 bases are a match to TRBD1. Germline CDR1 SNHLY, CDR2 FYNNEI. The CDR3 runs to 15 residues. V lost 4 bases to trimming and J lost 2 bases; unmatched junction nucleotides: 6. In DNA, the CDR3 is TGTGCCAGCAGTGTTACCCGGACAGGGCAAGAGACCCAGTACTTC. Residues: CASSVTRTGQETQYF. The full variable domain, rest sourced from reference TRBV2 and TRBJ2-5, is EPEVTQTPSHQVTQMGQEVILRCVPISNHLYFYWYRQILGQKVEFLVSFYNNEISEKSEIFDDQFSVERPDGSNFTLKIRSTKLEDSAMYFCASSVTRTGQETQYFGPGTRLLVL.

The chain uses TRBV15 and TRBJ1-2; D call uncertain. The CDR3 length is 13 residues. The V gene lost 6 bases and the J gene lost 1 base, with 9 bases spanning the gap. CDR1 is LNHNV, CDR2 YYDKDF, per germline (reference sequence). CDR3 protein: CATSPDINYGYTF. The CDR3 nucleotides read TGTGCCACCAGTCCCGACATTAACTATGGCTACACCTTC.

CDR3 in amino acids: CASSQAGTANSPLHF. The DNA of the CDR3 is TGTGCCAGCAGCCAAGCCGGGACGGCGAATTCACCCCTCCACTTT. The V call is TRBV3-1, the J call TRBJ1-6, with D possibly TRBD1 on 5 matching bases. Trimming removed 1 base at V and 7 bases at J, with 11 bases between. The CDR3 has 15 residues. The germline CDR1 and CDR2 sequences are LGHDT and YNNKEL (reference sequence).

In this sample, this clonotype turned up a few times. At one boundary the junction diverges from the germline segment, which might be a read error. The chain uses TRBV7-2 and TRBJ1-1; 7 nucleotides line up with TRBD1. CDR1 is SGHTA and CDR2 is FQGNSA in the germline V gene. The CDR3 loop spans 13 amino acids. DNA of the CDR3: TGTGCCAGCAGCTTGGGACAGAGATTTGAAGCTTTTTTT. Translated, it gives CASSLGQRFEAFF.